What follows describes a single T cell receptor (beta chain). The antigen is undetermined. Antigen-specific CD4+ T cells were expanded with viral peptide pools in the ViraFEST assay before sequencing. Scientists isolated CD4+ T cells after a roughly 10-day culture period ended. Either the mRNA-1273 or the BNT162b2 vaccine was given to participants as two doses. The sample is drawn from a study of vaccination effects on CD4 cells after COVID-19. Repertoires were generated with immunoSEQ multiplex PCR, while TCRdb's copy carries only in-frame clones and drops some. Here the sample spans tens of thousands of clones, roughly 76% being singletons. CDR3 size: 15 residues.

The source is a human donor who received a COVID-19 vaccine. Some clones in this sample may be carry-over from other donors' samples. The rearrangement links TRBV21-1 to TRBJ1-5; the table assigns TRBD1, which was not confirmed against the DNA. TRBV21-1 is a pseudogene locus. The material sequenced was CD4+ T cells from PBMCs cultured with SARS-CoV-2 spike peptides, taken after COVID-19 vaccination. The CDR3 coding sequence is TGTGCCAGCAGCATAATACAGGGTTCGAAGCAGCCCCAGCATTTT. Amino acids: CASSIIQGSKQPQHF.